The 7 T cell receptor beta chains listed next were all sequenced from one sample in a study of blood T cell repertoires in COVID-19. Sequencing was performed with immunoSEQ multiplex PCR; in TCRdb, only in-frame clones are kept and a portion is missing. In the table there are roughly 50,000 clones, approximately 89% of which are singletons. The specimen was peripheral blood. Every receptor here comes from a man in his forties or fifties with acute or convalescent COVID-19.

The rearrangement uses TRBV19 and TRBJ1-1; 9 bases fit TRBD1. Germline CDR1 reads LNHDA; CDR2 reads SQIVND (reference sequence). J gave up 5 bases and V 9 bases, and 10 bases lay outside the gene matches. The CDR3 is 14 amino acids. In DNA, the CDR3 is TGTGCCAGCGATTCGGGACAGGGATGGACTGAAGCTTTCTTT. It is translated as CASDSGQGWTEAFF.

The chain combines TRBV28 with TRBJ1-3; D remains unclear. This CDR3 region has 16 residues. Germline V gene sequence: CDR1 MDHEN, CDR2 SYDVKM. V lost 5 bases and J lost 0, with 14 bases in between. Here the CDR3 DNA reads TGTGCCAGCAGTCTACCCCGGACTGGCTCTGGAAACACCATATATTTT. Translated: CASSLPRTGSGNTIYF.

This clone has more than one count but fewer than ten. The chain employs TRBV24-1 and TRBJ2-2; D call uncertain. Trimming took off 4 bases at V and 1 base at J, with 3 bases between the two ends. Germline V gene lookup returns CDR1 KGHDR and CDR2 SFDVKD. The CDR3 is 13 residues long. DNA of the CDR3: TGTGCCACCAGTGACCGGAACACCGGGGAGCTGTTTTTT. It specifies CATSDRNTGELFF.

The chain carries TRBV14 and TRBJ1-1, with 10 bases identical to TRBD1. CDR3 length equals 14 residues. V shed 4 bases and J 4 bases; nucleotides not matched to a gene: 3. CDR1 is SGHDN, CDR2 FVKESK, per germline. CDR3 in amino acids: CASSPGQGFTEAFF. The CDR3 DNA reads TGTGCCAGCAGCCCGGGACAGGGGTTCACTGAAGCTTTCTTT.

This chain links TRBV6-5 with TRBJ1-2; D uncertain. Germline-derived CDR1 and CDR2 are MNHEY and SVGAGI. The ends were cut back, 1 base at V and 4 bases at J, with 13 bases in the middle. This CDR3 is built from 15 residues. The CDR3, as DNA: TGTGCCAGCAGTTACTGGAGGGCTGAACTCTATGGCTACACCTTC. Protein: CASSYWRAELYGYTF.

This rearrangement joins TRBV28 to TRBJ1-2, with 7 bases identical to TRBD1. Germline lookup yields CDR1 MDHEN and CDR2 SYDVKM. V lost 7 bases and J lost 5; bases outside the gene matches: 7. This CDR3 region has 13 residues. The CDR3 bases are TGTGCCAGCAAACCTCCAGGGGGGTATGGCTACACCTTC. This sequence encodes CASKPPGGYGYTF.

The chain carries TRBV2 and TRBJ2-3; tentatively, D is TRBD1 (6 bases). CDR1 is SNHLY, CDR2 FYNNEI, per germline. This CDR3 contains 14 residues. The V and J ends lost 4 bases and 6 bases respectively, with 14 bases between them. CDR3 coding DNA: TGTGCCAGCAGTGCTCAGGGGCTTACGGATACGCAGTATTTT. This encodes CASSAQGLTDTQYF.